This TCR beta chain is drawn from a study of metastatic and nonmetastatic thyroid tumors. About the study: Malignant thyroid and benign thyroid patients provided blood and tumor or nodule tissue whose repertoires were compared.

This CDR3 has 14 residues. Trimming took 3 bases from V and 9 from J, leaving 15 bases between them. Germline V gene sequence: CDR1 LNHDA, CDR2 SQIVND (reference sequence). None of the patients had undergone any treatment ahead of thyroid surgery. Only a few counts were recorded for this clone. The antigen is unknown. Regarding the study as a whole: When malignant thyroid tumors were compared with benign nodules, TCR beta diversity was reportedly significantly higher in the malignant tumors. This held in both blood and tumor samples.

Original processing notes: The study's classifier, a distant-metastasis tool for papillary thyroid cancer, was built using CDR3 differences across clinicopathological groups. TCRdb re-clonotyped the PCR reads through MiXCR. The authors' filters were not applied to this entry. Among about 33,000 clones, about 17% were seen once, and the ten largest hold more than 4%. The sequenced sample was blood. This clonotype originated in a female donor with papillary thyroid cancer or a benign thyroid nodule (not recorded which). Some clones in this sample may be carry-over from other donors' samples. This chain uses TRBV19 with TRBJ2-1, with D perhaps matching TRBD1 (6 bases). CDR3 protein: CASSIGQGRSEQFF. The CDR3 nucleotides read TGTGCCAGTAGTATTGGTCAGGGGCGGAGTGAGCAGTTCTTC.